The rows below give T cell receptor beta chains drawn from one sample of a study of beta chain features in type 1 diabetes. Here immunoSEQ multiplex PCR was the method, and the copy in TCRdb shows in-frame clones only, minus some. Here the sample spans under 130,000 clones, under 30% being singletons. Material for sequencing was central memory CD4+ T cells from blood. The source is a woman younger than 35 with type 1 diabetes. Both conserved end residues are part of each CDR3. D genes are given only for firm matches. Size tells how often a clone was seen (once, few, many) or the class of an expanded clone, and some rows leave it out.

clone size	J gene	V gene	D gene	CDR3 protein	CDR3 DNA
-	TRBJ1-2	TRBV4-3	TRBD1	CASSQGIGTGVNYGYTF	TGCGCCAGCAGCCAAGGTATTGGGACAGGCGTCAACTATGGCTACACCTTC
-	TRBJ2-3	TRBV10-3	-	CAISARGSGTDTQYF	TGTGCCATCAGTGCTCGAGGGAGCGGCACAGATACGCAGTATTTT
-	TRBJ2-2	TRBV7-8	-	CASSLETETGELFF	TGTGCCAGCAGCTTAGAGACGGAGACCGGGGAGCTGTTTTTT
few	TRBJ2-1	TRBV29-1	-	CSVELAIYNEQFF	TGCAGCGTTGAACTAGCAATCTACAATGAGCAGTTCTTC
-	TRBJ2-3	TRBV11-3	TRBD2	CASSETSGDTQYF	TGTGCCAGCAGCGAGACTAGCGGCGATACGCAGTATTTT
few	TRBJ2-3	TRBV7-6	TRBD2	CASSSGVAGAGHTQYF	TGTGCCAGCAGCTCCGGGGTAGCGGGGGCCGGGCATACGCAGTATTTT
-	TRBJ1-1	TRBV5-1	-	CASSLAPGSRNEAFF	TGCGCCAGCAGCTTGGCCCCGGGATCCCGCAATGAAGCTTTCTTT
few	TRBJ1-3	TRBV5-4	TRBD1	CASSIGQGATGNTIYF	TGTGCCAGCAGCATCGGACAGGGGGCGACCGGAAACACCATATATTTT
few	TRBJ2-1	TRBV7-9	-	CASSLVGPYNEQFF	TGTGCCAGCAGCTTAGTTGGGCCATACAATGAGCAGTTCTTC
few	TRBJ1-4	TRBV6-1	-	CASSVGANEKLFF	TGTGCCAGCAGTGTGGGAGCTAATGAAAAACTGTTTTTT
-	TRBJ2-2	TRBV30	TRBD1	CAWGKRDRGVGELFF	TGTGCCTGGGGCAAACGGGACAGGGGGGTCGGGGAGCTGTTTTTT
-	TRBJ2-7	TRBV2	TRBD2	CASSEGGLAGYEQYF	TGTGCCAGCAGTGAAGGGGGGCTAGCGGGCTACGAGCAGTACTTC
-	TRBJ2-1	TRBV5-1	-	CASSLGQTYNEQFF	TGCGCCAGCAGCTTGGGGCAGACCTACAATGAGCAGTTCTTC
-	TRBJ2-3	TRBV5-1	-	CASSLEGRDTQYF	TGCGCCAGCAGCTTGGAGGGGCGAGATACGCAGTATTTT
few	TRBJ2-1	TRBV7-2	-	CASSTGPNRAYNEQFF	TGTGCCAGCAGCACCGGCCCCAATCGGGCCTACAATGAGCAGTTCTTC
-	TRBJ1-2	TRBV7-2	-	CASSLPWAERGYTF	TGTGCCAGCAGCTTACCTTGGGCAGAGCGGGGCTACACCTTC
few	TRBJ2-3	TRBV15	-	CATSMTGRGTDTQYF	TGTGCCACCAGTATGACAGGTCGGGGCACAGATACGCAGTATTTT
-	TRBJ1-1	TRBV14	-	CASSQRQVGPVEAFF	TGTGCCAGCAGCCAAAGACAGGTAGGGCCCGTGGAAGCTTTCTTT
-	TRBJ1-4	TRBV4-2	TRBD1	CASSQGQGAEKLFF	TGTGCCAGCAGCCAAGGACAGGGGGCTGAAAAACTGTTTTTT
many	TRBJ2-5	TRBV5-1	TRBD2	CASSPRTSGRQETQYF	TGCGCCAGCAGCCCCCGGACTAGCGGGAGACAAGAGACCCAGTACTTC
few	TRBJ2-1	TRBV18	TRBD2	CASSLQTSGGNEQFF	TGTGCCAGCTCACTACAGACTAGCGGGGGCAATGAGCAGTTCTTC
once	TRBJ1-2	TRBV5-1	-	CASSFEGAPYGYTF	TGCGCCAGCAGCTTCGAAGGGGCCCCCTATGGCTACACCTTC